This T cell receptor (beta chain) is from a study of blood T cell repertoires in COVID-19. As for the study in general: The study drew acute and convalescent COVID-19 samples from the United States, Italy and Spain. The cDNA or gDNA used as material had been derived from T cells, B-cell-depleted T cells, or PBMCs.

Germline loops: CDR1 MNHEY, CDR2 SMNVEV (reference sequence). The CDR3 has 14 amino acids. V lost 3 bases and J lost 1, with 9 bases in between. Per the authors' pipeline: Reference gene primer amplification gave nucleated cell count estimates. This table comes from immunoSEQ multiplex PCR, and its TCRdb copy is limited to in-frame clones, with some not included. D and trimming come from the DNA, and the V and J calls and clone size come from that table. Of 200,000 to 250,000 clones in the sample, roughly 80% were seen once. This sequence joins TRBV27 and TRBJ1-1; D perhaps matches TRBD1 (5 bases). This TCR came from a woman aged 18-29 years with acute or convalescent COVID-19. The specimen was peripheral blood. The CDR3 loop reads CASSLGGTNTEAFF. The CDR3 DNA is TGTGCCAGCAGTTTGGGGGGTACGAACACTGAAGCTTTCTTT.